A single sample is the source of the 26 T cell receptor beta chains below, sequenced in a study of cytotoxic CD8 clonotypes in ibrutinib-treated CLL. The table came from immunoSEQ multiplex PCR; TCRdb's copy has only in-frame clones and leaves some out. This table has 50,000 to 75,000 clones, approximately 71% appearing once. The sample was PBMCs, taken after 12 months of ibrutinib treatment. The receptors come from a human donor with chronic lymphocytic leukemia.

The chain joins TRBV19 to TRBJ2-1; D may be TRBD1 or TRBD2 (5 bases each). V was trimmed by 0 bases and J by 0 bases, leaving 15 bases between them. Germline V gene data show CDR1 as LNHDA and CDR2 as SQIVND (reference sequence). This CDR3 has 18 residues. CDR3 sequence: CASSIDPRGASSYNEQFF. The CDR3 DNA reads TGTGCCAGTAGTATAGATCCGCGAGGGGCGAGCTCCTACAATGAGCAGTTCTTC.

CDR3 loop: CASSSFVFAGLAGAGSYNEQFF. The CDR3 DNA follows: TGTGCCAGCAGTTCCTTCGTATTTGCAGGACTAGCGGGGGCCGGCTCCTACAATGAGCAGTTCTTC. The chain joins TRBV28 to TRBJ2-1; TRBD2 matches at 13 bases. Looked up from germline, CDR1 is MDHEN and CDR2 is SYDVKM. V dropped 4 bases and J dropped 0; count of bases not matched to a gene: 18. The CDR3 is 22 amino acids.

The chain employs TRBV21-1 and TRBJ1-2; the table calls TRBD1, which could not be checked here. TRBV21-1 is termed a pseudogene. CDR3 size: 15 residues. DNA for the CDR3: TGTGCCAGCAGCAAAACTCGACAGGGGGCATATGGCTACACCTTC. Translation gives CASSKTRQGAYGYTF.

This chain uses TRBV9 with TRBJ2-1; 10 positions agree with TRBD2. The CDR3 loop spans 15 amino acids. The V gene end was trimmed by 2 bases and the J gene end by 8 bases; junction bases not matched to a gene: 7. Germline V gene sequence: CDR1 SGDLS, CDR2 YYNGEE. CDR3 protein: CASSVSSGSGYEQFF. CDR3 coding DNA: TGTGCCAGCAGCGTCTCTAGCGGGAGTGGGTATGAGCAGTTCTTC. The full variable domain, with the rest looked up from reference TRBV9 and TRBJ2-1, is DSGVTQTPKHLITATGQRVTLRCSPRSGDLSVYWYQQSLDQGLQFLIQYYNGEERAKGNILERFSAQQFPDLHSELNLSSLELGDSALYFCASSVSSGSGYEQFFGPGTRLTVL.

The chain uses TRBV4-1 and TRBJ2-3; D is possibly TRBD2 (5 bases). CDR1 is MGHRA and CDR2 is YSYEKL in the germline V gene. Trimming shortened V by 0 bases and J by 5 bases, and 12 bases separated the two germline ends. The CDR3 is 15 amino acids. This CDR3 reads CASSQEAGGVDTQYF. CDR3 DNA: TGCGCCAGCAGCCAAGAAGCCGGAGGTGTAGATACGCAGTATTTT.

This chain connects TRBV6-5 to TRBJ2-7; a possible D gene is TRBD1 (6 bases). Germline V CDR1 and CDR2: MNHEY, SVGAGI. The V end was cut by 6 bases, the J end by 3 bases, with 18 bases between. The CDR3 spans 15 residues. The CDR3 sequence is CASRKQGAEHYEQYF. The CDR3 DNA sequence: TGTGCCAGCAGGAAACAGGGCGCGGAACACTACGAGCAGTACTTC.

The CDR3 coding sequence is TGTGCCAGCAGTGAAGCAGGGGTTGTCTACGAGCAGTACTTC. As protein: CASSEAGVVYEQYF. V gene TRBV28 combines with J gene TRBJ2-7; the D gene is possibly TRBD1 (6 bases). Trimming shortened V by 5 bases and J by 3 bases, and 14 bases separated the two germline ends. Germline values: CDR1 MDHEN, CDR2 SYDVKM. This CDR3 has 14 amino acids.

J is TRBJ2-7 and V is TRBV5-6, with D perhaps assigned TRBD1 or TRBD2 (5 bases each). The germline V gene encodes CDR1 SGHDT and CDR2 YYEEEE. The V end was cut by 0 bases, the J end by 5 bases, with 15 bases between. The CDR3 contains 15 residues. The chain's CDR3 is CASSLGQGRGDEQYF. The CDR3 DNA sequence: TGTGCCAGCAGCTTGGGGCAGGGTCGAGGGGACGAGCAGTACTTC.

The chain joins TRBV6-6 to TRBJ2-5, with TRBD1 matching over 9 bases. V lost 2 bases to trimming and J lost 5 bases; unmatched junction nucleotides: 6. Germline V gives CDR1 MNHNY, CDR2 SVGAGI (reference sequence). The CDR3 is 15 residues long. The CDR3 DNA sequence: TGTGCCAGCAGTTACCATCACAGGGGGCGGGAGACCCAGTACTTC. Its protein product is CASSYHHRGRETQYF.

The V call is TRBV18, the J call TRBJ2-2; D is perhaps TRBD1 (5 bases). The CDR3 length is 13 residues. The V end lost 1 base, the J end lost 6 bases, and 6 bases lay between the germline ends. Germline V lookup: CDR1 KGHSH, CDR2 LQKENI. The CDR3 DNA reads as TGTGCCAGCTCACCACAGGGGCCCGGGGAGCTGTTTTTT. Translating it yields CASSPQGPGELFF.

The V call is TRBV11-2, the J call TRBJ2-1; possible D gene TRBD1, 6 bases. Germline CDR1 SGHAT, CDR2 FQNNGV. The ends were cut back, 5 bases at V and 7 bases at J, with 24 bases in the middle. This CDR3 region has 17 residues. CDR3 loop: CASSLHLGQGTRNEQFF. Written as DNA, the CDR3 is TGTGCCAGCAGCCTCCACCTGGGGCAGGGGACCCGGAATGAGCAGTTCTTC. The full variable domain, rest sourced from reference TRBV11-2 and TRBJ2-1, is EAGVAQSPRYKIIEKRQSVAFWCNPISGHATLYWYQQILGQGPKLLIQFQNNGVVDDSQLPKDRFSAERLKGVDSTLKIQPAKLEDSAVYLCASSLHLGQGTRNEQFFGPGTRLTVL.

This chain connects TRBV6-6 to TRBJ1-5, with D unclear. Germline CDR1 MNHNY, CDR2 SVGAGI (reference sequence). The CDR3 totals 13 residues. Between the trimmed V and J ends, which lost 7 bases and 7 bases, there was a span of 14 bases. CDR3 in amino acids: CASTPGLGQPQHF. CDR3 nucleotide sequence: TGTGCCAGCACCCCGGGCCTCGGGCAGCCCCAGCATTTT.

In DNA, the CDR3 is TGTGCCAGCTCACGCGGACTAGAGGTAGAGACCCAGTACTTC. Translated: CASSRGLEVETQYF. The chain combines TRBV18 with TRBJ2-5; 7 nucleotides align to TRBD2. Germline CDR1 is KGHSH and CDR2 is LQKENI. After removal of 4 bases from V and 4 bases from J, the junction contained 6 bases not matched to a gene. This CDR3 comprises 14 residues.

V gene TRBV27 combines with J gene TRBJ1-2, with unresolved D. The V gene lost 2 bases and the J gene lost 0 bases, with 7 bases spanning the gap. The CDR3 has 14 residues. The germline gives CDR1 MNHEY, CDR2 SMNVEV (reference sequence). CDR3 in DNA: TGTGCCAGCAGTTTAAGGAAATCTAACTATGGCTACACCTTC. Amino acids: CASSLRKSNYGYTF.

This chain connects TRBV25-1 to TRBJ2-7, with D perhaps TRBD1 (6 bases). Germline assignment: CDR1 MGHDK and CDR2 SYGVNS. This CDR3 contains 15 residues. Trimming stripped 1 base from V and 3 bases from J, with 13 bases between. CDR3 amino acids: CASSEFKGGIYEQYF. The CDR3 DNA reads as TGTGCCAGCAGTGAATTCAAAGGGGGTATCTACGAGCAGTACTTC.

CDR3 sequence: CASSYSGTGATGELFF. In DNA, the CDR3 is TGTGCCAGCAGCTACTCCGGGACAGGTGCCACCGGGGAGCTGTTTTTT. The chain carries TRBV5-6 and TRBJ2-2; 8 bases line up with TRBD1. After removal of 3 bases from V and 4 bases from J, the junction contained 8 bases not matched to a gene. This CDR3 is 16 amino acids long. Per the germline V gene, CDR1 is SGHDT and CDR2 is YYEEEE. The complete variable domain, with remaining parts taken from reference TRBV5-6 and TRBJ2-2, reads DAGVTQSPTHLIKTRGQQVTLRCSPKSGHDTVSWYQQALGQGPQFIFQYYEEEERQRGNFPDRFSGHQFPNYSSELNVNALLLGDSALYLCASSYSGTGATGELFFGEGSRLTVL.

The chain recombines TRBV7-9 with TRBJ2-1, with D perhaps matching TRBD2 (6 bases). This CDR3 contains 18 residues. The germline CDR1 and CDR2 sequences are SEHNR and FQNEAQ (reference sequence). V lost 4 bases and J lost 0, with 19 bases in between. The CDR3 DNA follows: TGTGCCAGCAGCTCTACCCCCGGGGACTTTAGCTCCTACAATGAGCAGTTCTTC. Amino acids: CASSSTPGDFSSYNEQFF.

This clone was observed once. The rearrangement joins TRBV2 to TRBJ1-2, with a weak D call TRBD1 (5 bases). CDR3 size: 15 residues. Trimming removed 1 base at V and 4 bases at J, with 13 bases between. Germline values: CDR1 SNHLY, CDR2 FYNNEI. CDR3 coding DNA: TGTGCCAGCAGTGAAGTGAACAGGCCTTTCTATGGCTACACCTTC. It is translated as CASSEVNRPFYGYTF.

A few counts support this clone. The gene calls are TRBV5-1 and TRBJ2-5, with TRBD2 as a possible D gene (6 bases). Germline values: CDR1 SGHRS, CDR2 YFSETQ. The CDR3 extends over 14 amino acids. V was cut by 3 bases and J by 3 bases, with 12 bases left in between. This CDR3 reads CASSWSSGEETQYF. The CDR3 DNA reads TGCGCCAGCAGCTGGTCGTCGGGGGAAGAGACCCAGTACTTC.

V is TRBV19 and J is TRBJ2-1; 12 bases line up with TRBD2. The V segment lost 3 bases and the J segment 6 bases; nucleotides outside the gene matches: 6. The CDR3 length is 16 residues. CDR1 and CDR2 from the germline V gene are LNHDA and SQIVND (reference sequence). CDR3 coding DNA: TGTGCCAGTAGTATTACTAGCGGGAGGCTGGGCAATGAGCAGTTCTTC. Its protein is CASSITSGRLGNEQFF.

This rearrangement joins TRBV19 to TRBJ2-5; no clear D gene. V lost 3 bases to trimming and J lost 5 bases, with 10 bases between them. Germline CDR1 reads LNHDA; CDR2 reads SQIVND (reference sequence). CDR3 length: 13 amino acids. The CDR3 DNA sequence: TGTGCCAGTAGTATGTCAGTTTTGGAGACCCAGTACTTC. It translates to CASSMSVLETQYF. Together with reference TRBV19 and TRBJ2-5, the CDR3 gives the full variable domain: DGGITQSPKYLFRKEGQNVTLSCEQNLNHDAMYWYRQDPGQGLRLIYYSQIVNDFQKGDIAEGYSVSREKKESFPLTVTSAQKNPTAFYLCASSMSVLETQYFGPGTRLLVL.

This sequence joins TRBV10-1 and TRBJ2-3, with D unresolved. Trimming cost V 3 bases and J 9 bases, with 13 bases left between them. Germline values: CDR1 WNHNN, CDR2 SYGVQD (reference sequence). The CDR3 spans 13 residues. In DNA form, the CDR3 reads TGCGCCAGCAGTGACCAAGCCCTCGGAACGCAGTATTTT. Translation gives CASSDQALGTQYF.

This clone was observed a handful of times. The V and J genes are TRBV6-5 and TRBJ2-1; TRBD2 agrees at 13 bases. V trimming: 5 bases; J trimming: 7 bases; junction bases outside the gene matches: 2. Germline-derived CDR1 and CDR2 are MNHEY and SVGAGI. This CDR3 comprises 14 residues. In nucleotides, the CDR3 is TGTGCCAGCAGTGGGACTAGCGGGATAAATGAGCAGTTCTTC. This gives the protein CASSGTSGINEQFF.

J is TRBJ1-4 and V is TRBV5-4; 9 bases are shared with TRBD1. There are 15 residues in the CDR3. CDR1 and CDR2 from the germline V gene are SGHNT and YYREEE (reference sequence). Trimming took 3 bases from V and 8 from J; bases not matched to a gene: 8. CDR3 nucleotides: TGTGCCAGCAGCTCACCGGGACAGGGAGCCGAAAAACTGTTTTTT. Protein: CASSSPGQGAEKLFF.

V usage is TRBV30 and J usage is TRBJ2-2; D is ambiguous. The CDR3 runs to 13 residues. CDR1 and CDR2 (germline): GTSNPN, SVGIG (reference sequence). The germline V and J ends were trimmed by 2 bases and 6 bases, with 10 bases remaining between them. This CDR3 is CAWSTGLPGELFF. CDR3 in DNA: TGTGCCTGGAGTACTGGTTTGCCCGGGGAGCTGTTTTTT.

The genes are TRBV6-5 and TRBJ2-5, with TRBD1 matching over 8 bases. The trim removed 0 bases at V and 5 bases at J, leaving 5 bases unmatched. The CDR3 covers 15 residues. The germline V gene encodes CDR1 MNHEY and CDR2 SVGAGI. CDR3 residues: CASSYSGQGGETQYF. The CDR3 bases are TGTGCCAGCAGTTACTCCGGACAGGGTGGGGAGACCCAGTACTTC.